These T cell receptor beta chains were read from a single sample in a study of T cell repertoires in cytomegalovirus infection. Via MiXCR, TCRdb re-called the reads, giving one row per CDR3 protein. The repertoire holds 100,000 or so distinct CDR3 sequences, with about 29% as singletons. For these receptors, no antigen is known. The source was CD8+ T cells from cultured PBMCs, collected from culture after CMV antigen stimulation. The origin of the receptors is a human donor in good health (CMV status not recorded). Some clones in this sample may be carry-over from other donors' samples. CDR3s include the opening cysteine and the closing phenylalanine or tryptophan. A D gene is named only where the DNA matches it firmly. A clone size is listed for some rows: how often the clone was seen (once, few, many), or a class if it is expanded.

len	v_gene	abundance	j_gene	d_gene	CDR3aa	CDR3nt
18	TRBV6-8	-	TRBJ1-3	-	CASSYSRGLGRSGNTIYF	TGTGCCAGCAGTTACTCTCGGGGTTTGGGTCGCTCTGGAAACACCATATATTTT
14	TRBV6-1	-	TRBJ1-5	TRBD1	CASSSGQGLQPQHF	TGTGCCAGCAGTTCGGGACAGGGGCTTCAGCCCCAGCATTTT
16	TRBV7-9	-	TRBJ1-1	-	CASSLSPGLLNTEAFF	TGTGCCAGCAGCTTATCCCCCGGTCTATTGAACACTGAAGCTTTCTTT
14	TRBV7-6	-	TRBJ2-7	-	CASSLGRGNYEQYF	TGTGCCAGCAGCTTAGGCCGAGGGAACTACGAGCAGTACTTC
15	TRBV27	few	TRBJ1-2	TRBD1	CASSPGTGGLYGYTF	TGTGCCAGCAGCCCCGGGACAGGGGGTTTGTATGGCTACACCTTC
14	TRBV7-9	-	TRBJ2-5	-	CASSPRTARETQYF	TGTGCCAGCAGCCCGAGGACAGCACGGGAGACCCAGTACTTC
16	TRBV7-4	-	TRBJ2-6	TRBD2	CVSSLAGFSGANVLTF	TGTGTCAGCAGCTTAGCGGGGTTTTCTGGGGCCAACGTCCTGACTTTC
12	TRBV27	few	TRBJ1-1	-	CASSTMNTEAFF	TGTGCCAGCAGTACCATGAACACTGAAGCTTTCTTT
11	TRBV27	-	TRBJ1-2	TRBD1	CASSSQGSYTF	TGTGCCAGCAGTTCACAGGGGAGCTACACCTTC
12	TRBV12-3/TRBV12-4	-	TRBJ2-5	-	CASSDLGETQYF	TGTGCCAGCAGTGACCTTGGGGAGACCCAGTACTTC
16	TRBV12-3/TRBV12-4	-	TRBJ1-1	TRBD1	CASSFHPGQGATEAFF	TGTGCCAGCAGTTTTCACCCGGGACAGGGGGCCACTGAAGCTTTCTTT
14	TRBV24-1	few	TRBJ2-7	-	CATSAPGTQDEQYF	TGTGCCACCAGTGCCCCCGGGACGCAGGACGAGCAGTACTTC
13	TRBV20-1	-	TRBJ1-2	-	CSARVNTDYGYTF	TGCAGTGCTAGAGTAAACACGGACTATGGCTACACCTTC
17	TRBV6-1	few	TRBJ2-3	TRBD2	CASSEPGLAGSADTQYF	TGTGCCAGCAGTGAACCCGGACTAGCGGGGAGCGCAGATACGCAGTATTTT
14	TRBV15	-	TRBJ2-7	-	CATSRDLGGPEQYF	TGTGCCACCAGCAGAGATCTCGGGGGGCCCGAGCAGTACTTC
14	TRBV7-9	-	TRBJ2-1	TRBD2	CASSLLAGAREQFF	TGTGCCAGCAGCTTGTTAGCGGGGGCCAGGGAGCAGTTCTTC
15	TRBV7-8	-	TRBJ2-1	TRBD2	CASSFGTSVSGEQFF	TGTGCCAGCAGCTTCGGGACTAGCGTGAGTGGTGAGCAGTTCTTC
13	TRBV15	hyperexpanded	TRBJ2-5	-	CATSSHAGETQYF	TGTGCCACCAGCAGTCATGCCGGCGAGACCCAGTACTTC
14	TRBV2	-	TRBJ2-3	TRBD2	CASGLAGGTDTQYF	TGTGCCAGCGGACTAGCGGGGGGCACAGATACGCAGTATTTT
17	TRBV7-2	-	TRBJ2-7	TRBD2	CASSTGLAGPQSYEQYF	TGTGCCAGCAGCACTGGACTAGCGGGGCCGCAATCCTACGAGCAGTACTTC
14	TRBV27	-	TRBJ1-2	TRBD1	CASSPHSDRVGYTF	TGTGCCAGCAGTCCGCACTCCGACAGGGTAGGCTACACCTTC
16	TRBV20-1	-	TRBJ1-2	TRBD1	CSARDRIGDRGYGYTF	TGCAGTGCTAGAGATCGGATAGGGGACAGGGGTTATGGCTACACCTTC
16	TRBV7-6	-	TRBJ2-3	-	CASSSMQDLGTDTQYF	TGTGCCAGCAGCTCAATGCAGGATTTGGGAACAGATACGCAGTATTTT
13	TRBV14	few	TRBJ1-1	-	CASSQVGEAEAFF	TGTGCCAGCAGCCAAGTTGGGGAAGCTGAAGCTTTCTTT
17	TRBV6-5	few	TRBJ2-7	-	CASSYSGIQSISYEQYF	TGTGCCAGCAGTTACTCAGGGATACAGAGCATTTCCTACGAGCAGTACTTC
14	TRBV7-2	many	TRBJ2-3	-	CASSPPGSTDTQYF	TGTGCCAGCAGCCCACCAGGATCCACAGATACGCAGTATTTT
14	TRBV18	-	TRBJ1-1	TRBD1	CASSRDRMNTEAFF	TGTGCCAGCTCACGGGACAGGATGAACACTGAAGCTTTCTTT
16	TRBV7-9	few	TRBJ2-7	-	CASSLALRLDFIEQYF	TGTGCCAGCAGCTTAGCGCTGAGGCTAGATTTCATCGAGCAGTACTTC
15	TRBV12-3/TRBV12-4	few	TRBJ1-5	-	CASSHEGLGNQPQHF	TGTGCCAGCAGTCATGAGGGGTTGGGCAATCAGCCCCAGCATTTT
12	TRBV28	-	TRBJ2-7	-	CASSDWTYEQYF	TGTGCCAGCAGTGACTGGACCTACGAGCAGTACTTC
16	TRBV11-1	few	TRBJ1-3	-	CASSLRPGTGGNTIYF	TGTGCCAGCAGCTTAAGACCGGGAACCGGTGGAAACACCATATATTTT
13	TRBV29-1	many	TRBJ2-5	-	CSVDEGSWETQYF	TGCAGCGTTGATGAGGGGTCCTGGGAGACCCAGTACTTC
20	TRBV27	-	TRBJ1-2	-	CASSLIQWLETPGGGYGYTF	TGTGCCAGCAGTTTGATCCAGTGGTTGGAGACTCCGGGGGGAGGGTATGGCTACACCTTC
14	TRBV5-1	-	TRBJ2-3	-	CASSLAGPEDTQYF	TGCGCCAGCAGCTTGGCCGGACCTGAAGATACGCAGTATTTT
16	TRBV7-3	many	TRBJ2-1	TRBD2	CASKTTGLAGDNEQFF	TGTGCCAGCAAGACTACGGGACTAGCGGGGGACAATGAGCAGTTCTTC
16	TRBV25-1	few	TRBJ1-6	-	CASSLDRSSYNSPLHF	TGTGCCAGCAGCCTGGACCGAAGCTCCTATAATTCACCCCTCCACTTT
14	TRBV7-2	-	TRBJ2-5	TRBD2	CASSLETSDETQYF	TGTGCCAGCAGCTTAGAGACTAGCGACGAGACCCAGTACTTC
14	TRBV7-2	-	TRBJ1-2	-	CASSHPDRVYGYTF	TGTGCCAGCAGCCACCCAGACAGAGTCTATGGCTACACCTTC
14	TRBV7-9	-	TRBJ2-7	-	CASSGRQDSYEQYF	TGTGCCAGCAGCGGTCGACAGGACTCCTACGAGCAGTACTTC
15	TRBV7-8	many	TRBJ2-3	TRBD2	CASSPLAASTDTQYF	TGTGCCAGCAGCCCCCTAGCGGCCAGCACAGATACGCAGTATTTT
11	TRBV5-1	-	TRBJ2-1	-	CASSFSEEQFF	TGCGCCAGCAGCTTCTCCGAGGAGCAGTTCTTC
17	TRBV28	few	TRBJ2-3	TRBD2	CASSLLTLAGGADTQYF	TGTGCCAGCAGTTTATTGACACTAGCGGGGGGGGCAGATACGCAGTATTTT
16	TRBV7-8	many	TRBJ2-1	TRBD2	CASSLKAAGGPSEQFF	TGTGCCAGCAGCTTAAAGGCGGCGGGGGGCCCCTCTGAGCAGTTCTTC
16	TRBV19	few	TRBJ2-2	-	CASSIRGGAGPGELFF	TGTGCCAGTAGTATCAGAGGGGGGGCCGGTCCCGGGGAGCTGTTTTTT
13	TRBV2	-	TRBJ1-1	-	CASNQPPNTEAFF	TGTGCCAGCAACCAACCCCCGAACACTGAAGCTTTCTTT